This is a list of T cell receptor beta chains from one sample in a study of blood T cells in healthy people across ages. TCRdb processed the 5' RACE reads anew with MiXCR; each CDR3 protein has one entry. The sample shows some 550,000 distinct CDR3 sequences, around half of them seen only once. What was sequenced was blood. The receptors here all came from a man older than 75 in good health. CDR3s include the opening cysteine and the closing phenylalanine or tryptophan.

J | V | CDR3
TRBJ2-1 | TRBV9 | CASSSTAGSYNEQFF
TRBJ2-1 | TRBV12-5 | CASGLGTGNEQFF
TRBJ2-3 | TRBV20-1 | CSASQSGSADTQYF
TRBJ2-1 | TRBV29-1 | CSVCHRDNERFF
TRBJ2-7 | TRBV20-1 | CSASDRGYEQYF
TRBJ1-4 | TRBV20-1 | CSAGPGQGNEKLFF
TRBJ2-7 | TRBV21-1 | CASSKSQREDPYEQYF
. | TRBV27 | CASKGALRAEQYF
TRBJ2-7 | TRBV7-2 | CASSLGGAGADEQYF
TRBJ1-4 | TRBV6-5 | CASSYSRTLRGVNEKLFF
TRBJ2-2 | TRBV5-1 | CASSLAVTQGTGELFF
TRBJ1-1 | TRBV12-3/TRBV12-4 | CASRVGAIEAFF
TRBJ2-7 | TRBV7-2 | CASSLAQGFSYEQYF
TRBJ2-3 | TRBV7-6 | CASSPAGVQDTQYF
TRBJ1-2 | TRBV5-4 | CASSPNGQGNYGYTF
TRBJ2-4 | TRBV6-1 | CASSDNPDLAKNIQYF
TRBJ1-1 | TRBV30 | CAWSVRRSVNTEAFF
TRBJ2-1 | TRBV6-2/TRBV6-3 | CASSYAGTGGYNEQFF
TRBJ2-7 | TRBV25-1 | CASGGVFTYEQYF
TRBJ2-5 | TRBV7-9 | CASSYFVGTGVGETQYF
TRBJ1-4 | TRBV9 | CASSPGFNEKLFF
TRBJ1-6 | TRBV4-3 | CASSQAGQQNSPLHF
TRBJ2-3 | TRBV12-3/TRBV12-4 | CASSSDRGGIDTQYF
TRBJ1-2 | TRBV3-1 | CASSRGRPNGYTF
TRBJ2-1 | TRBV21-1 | CASSKGGTERTNEQFF
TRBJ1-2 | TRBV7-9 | CASSLIGGDGYTF
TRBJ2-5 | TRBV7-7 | CASSLGTSDQETQYF
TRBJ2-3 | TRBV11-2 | CASSHIAGGPLGTDTQYF
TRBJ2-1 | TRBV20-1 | CSASWLAGQQGNEQFF
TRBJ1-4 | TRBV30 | CAWSGLTAAGEKLFF
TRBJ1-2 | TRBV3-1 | CASSQGTGKGYGYTF
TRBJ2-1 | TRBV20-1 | CSASSRGGGGFNEQFF
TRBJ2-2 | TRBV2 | CASSKGQANGELFF
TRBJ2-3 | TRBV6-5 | CATKDGGAPTDTQYF
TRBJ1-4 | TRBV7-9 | CASSLGGQGFEKLFF
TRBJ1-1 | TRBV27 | CASSHREKGTEAFF
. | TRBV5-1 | CVSSLDHRGGTYEQYF
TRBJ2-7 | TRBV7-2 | CAVGSEQYF
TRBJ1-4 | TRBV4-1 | CASSQIGSVGYEKLFF
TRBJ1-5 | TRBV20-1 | CSARVGSNQPQHF
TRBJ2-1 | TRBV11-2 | CASSLERYNEQFF
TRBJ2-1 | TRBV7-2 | CASSHQGAQDEQFF